The source of this T cell receptor (beta chain) is a study of blood T cell repertoires in COVID-19. Study background: COVID-19 samples collected from the United States, Italy and Spain covered acute and convalescent phases.

As processed by the authors: Amplified reference gene primers provided the basis for estimating nucleated cell counts. Generated by immunoSEQ multiplex PCR, the TCRdb table keeps only in-frame clones and is missing some. D and trimming were read from the DNA, whereas the V and J calls and clone size are those reported in that table. The sample has about 180,000 clones, 84% seen once; the top ten hold approximately 14%. Among Cohort 3 donors, those recovered had two negative PCRs, clearance, or symptom resolution. The receptor's source is a man aged 50 or older who had recovered from COVID-19. The sequenced material came from PBMCs or T cells enriched from blood (not recorded which).

CDR3: CAHRQESTDTQYF. The CDR3 bases are TGTGCCCATCGACAGGAGAGCACAGATACGCAGTATTTT. The chain employs TRBV6-5 and TRBJ2-3; D might be TRBD1 (6 bases). Trimming removed 11 bases from V and 0 bases from J, with 12 bases in between. From germline, CDR1 is MNHEY and CDR2 SVGAGI. CDR3 size: 13 residues.